This T cell receptor beta chain originates from a study of Ad26.COV2.S vaccination and SARS-CoV-2 variants. The overall study: Dosing was one shot or two shots 56 days apart.

The study, taken as a whole, reports: The TCR breadth and depth analyses may have understated or missed part of the total T cell responses.

A note on this clone: Its target is unknown.

Regarding treatment: about 20 received Ad26.COV2.S at low or high dose, single or two shots; a few received placebo; per-sample allocation not given. Samples analyzed were those drawn on day 63 after the first vaccine or placebo injection. It was an adult aged 18-55 years in Boston who was the donor. Germline V CDR1 and CDR2: SGHVS, FQNEAQ. This CDR3 region has 15 residues. Trimming pared 1 base from V and 6 bases from J, leaving 13 bases between. TCRdb's copy holds only in-frame clones and misses some; the assay was immunoSEQ multiplex PCR. The sample consists of more than 350,000 clones, approximately 90% of them appearing once.

This rearrangement joins TRBV7-8 to TRBJ2-1, with TRBD2 as a possible D gene (6 bases). This material consisted of peripheral blood, taken in a trial of Ad26.COV2.S vaccine versus placebo. This TCR came from a person aged 18-60 years who received the Ad26.COV2.S COVID-19 vaccine or a placebo. Written as DNA, the CDR3 is TGTGCCAGCAGCTTAGTCCCGCGGGAAGGCAATGAGCAGTTCTTC. Translated: CASSLVPREGNEQFF.